The TCR beta chain described here comes from a study of T-cell memory formation after mild COVID-19. 5'RACE, which relied on constant-segment primers, yielded TCR alpha and TCR beta cDNA libraries carrying sample barcodes and UMIs. One entry per CDR3 protein results from TCRdb running MiXCR on the 5' RACE reads. There are 58,000 or so distinct CDR3 sequences in the sample; around 30% occur only once, and about 40% lies in the top ten. This clonotype was detected many times. The CDR3 runs 14 residues. The V gene's germline CDR1 is MNHEY and CDR2 SVGEGT. V gave up 2 bases and J gave up 5 bases, with 10 bases separating them.

The sample comprised PBMCs or a T cell subset sorted from them (not recorded which). This clonotype was obtained from a man between 18 and 35 years old who had mild COVID-19 (a few samples of this study predate the infection). Cell type and time point are not known. This chain connects TRBV6-2 or TRBV6-3 to TRBJ1-5; the D is unclear. CDR3 region: CASSYGDPHQPQHF. In DNA, the CDR3 is TGTGCCAGCAGTTACGGAGACCCCCATCAGCCCCAGCATTTT.